This T cell receptor beta chain was captured by sequencing in a study of cytomegalovirus exposure and HLA in healthy donors. Study outcomes and limitations: Later analysis demonstrated an association between a missense DCLRE1C variant and TCR beta V- and J-gene trimming.

Worth noting for this clone: What it binds is unknown.

The PCR used 60 Vbeta and 13 Jbeta primers. Sequenced by immunoSEQ multiplex PCR; TCRdb stores in-frame clones only, minus some. The table includes around 150,000 clones, 68% detected once. The germline V gene has CDR1 MGHRA and CDR2 YSYEKL. The CDR3 contains 14 residues. Trimming shortened V by 9 bases and J by 0 bases, and 9 bases separated the two germline ends. Sequencing input: PBMCs. The clonotype originates from a man over 45 in good health and CMV-seronegative. V usage is TRBV4-1 and J usage is TRBJ1-6; D remains ambiguous. DNA of the CDR3: TGCGCCAGTGCGGATAGCTCCTATAATTCACCCCTCCACTTT. This codes for CASADSSYNSPLHF.